The 8 T cell receptor beta chains below were found in one sample sequenced in a study of T cell responses to AZD1222 COVID-19 vaccine. The assay was immunoSEQ multiplex PCR, and TCRdb's table has in-frame clones only and misses some. The table has around 150,000 clones, roughly 90% seen once; the top ten hold 1.5% to 2%. Material: peripheral blood, obtained on day 0 of AZD1222 vaccination. All receptors derive from an adult in good health.

This chain links TRBV10-3 with TRBJ1-5, with unresolved D. The germline V and J ends were trimmed by 2 bases and 1 base, with 9 bases remaining between them. Germline V gives CDR1 ENHRY, CDR2 SYGVKD. The CDR3 is 15 residues long. The CDR3 loop is CAISETRGSNQPQHF. As DNA, the CDR3 is TGTGCCATCAGTGAGACGCGGGGAAGCAATCAGCCCCAGCATTTT.

The V call is TRBV19, the J call TRBJ2-1; TRBD2 matches at 8 bases. The CDR3 loop spans 17 amino acids. Germline trimming cut 5 bases from V and 0 bases from J; bases unmatched to any gene: 9. Per the germline V gene, CDR1 is LNHDA and CDR2 is SQIVND (reference sequence). CDR3 in amino acids: CASSARPSGSSYNEQFF. For the CDR3, the DNA is TGTGCCAGTAGTGCCCGTCCGAGCGGGAGCTCCTACAATGAGCAGTTCTTC.

This clone was counted a single time. V usage is TRBV12-5 and J usage is TRBJ1-1; no clear D gene. V lost 3 bases and J lost 6, with 8 bases in between. Germline values: CDR1 LGHNT, CDR2 FRNRAP. This CDR3 is 12 amino acids long. The CDR3 spells CASGFSNAEAFF. Written as DNA, the CDR3 is TGTGCTAGTGGTTTCAGTAACGCTGAAGCTTTCTTT.

This clone was picked up one time. V gene TRBV15 combines with J gene TRBJ1-6; a possible D gene is TRBD1 (6 bases). The V gene's germline CDR1 is LNHNV and CDR2 YYDKDF (reference sequence). The V and J ends lost 0 bases and 8 bases respectively, with 14 bases between them. The CDR3 has 16 residues. The CDR3 DNA is TGTGCCACCAGCAGAGACGGCAGAGGGGGTTATTCACCCCTCCACTTT. It yields the protein CATSRDGRGGYSPLHF.

The chain employs TRBV20-1 and TRBJ1-4, with 7 bases fitting TRBD1. CDR1 and CDR2 from the germline V gene are DFQATT and SNEGSKA (reference sequence). This CDR3 has 10 amino acids. Losses at the gene ends were 6 bases for V and 12 bases for J; bases not matched to a gene: 4. CDR3 in amino acids: CSAPQGELFF. CDR3 nucleotide sequence: TGCAGTGCCCCGCAGGGGGAACTGTTTTTT.

The rearrangement links TRBV27 to TRBJ2-7; TRBD2 matches at 12 bases. The CDR3 covers 16 residues. The germline CDR1 and CDR2 sequences are MNHEY and SMNVEV (reference sequence). After removal of 1 base from V and 3 bases from J, the junction contained 4 bases not matched to a gene. The CDR3 region is CASSLYPGLAGYEQYF. In DNA, the CDR3 is TGTGCCAGCAGTTTATACCCGGGACTAGCGGGCTACGAGCAGTACTTC.

This chain links TRBV7-9 with TRBJ1-1; D is unresolved. There are 14 residues in the CDR3. In germline, CDR1 is SEHNR, CDR2 FQNEAQ (reference sequence). The V gene lost 7 bases and the J gene lost 0 bases, with 12 bases spanning the gap. CDR3 loop: CASTPTALNTEAFF. The CDR3 region has the DNA TGTGCCAGCACCCCGACGGCGTTGAACACTGAAGCTTTCTTT.

The chain has TRBV11-2 and TRBJ2-2, with D possibly TRBD2 on 6 matching bases. With 1 base removed from V and 6 bases from J, the gap between germline ends came to 12 bases. The CDR3 is 15 residues long. Germline-derived CDR1 and CDR2 are SGHAT and FQNNGV. In nucleotides, the CDR3 is TGTGCCAGCAGCTTAGGGGGGGTAATCCCCGGGGAGCTGTTTTTT. Protein product: CASSLGGVIPGELFF.